What follows is one TCR beta chain and its context. V lost 4 bases and J lost 5; bases outside the gene matches: 6. The CDR3 runs to 14 residues. Looked up from germline, CDR1 is WSHSY and CDR2 is SAAADI. This specimen comes from a study of immune heterogeneity within non-small cell lung tumors. Multiplex PCR amplified the TCR beta CDR3 region. Its first round ran for approximately 11 cycles with 32 V and 13 J primers. TCRdb fed the multiplex PCR reads into MiXCR, producing one record per CDR3 protein. Seen here are over 25,000 distinct CDR3 sequences, around 30% observed once, and the top ten hold 4%. At approximately 600 ng per sample, bulk tumor genomic DNA provided the template. Several biopsies per primary tumor were taken during surgery, spaced as far apart as possible. Surgery that was curative in intent was performed on patients with untreated, newly diagnosed non-small cell lung cancer.

The chain employs TRBV10-2 and TRBJ1-1; 8 bases align to TRBD1. The sequence was collected from a middle-aged man with non-small cell lung cancer. Sequences were obtained from lung tumor tissue. The CDR3 here is CASSGQGRDTEAFF. The DNA for the CDR3 is TGCGCCAGCAGTGGACAGGGGCGGGATACTGAAGCTTTCTTT.